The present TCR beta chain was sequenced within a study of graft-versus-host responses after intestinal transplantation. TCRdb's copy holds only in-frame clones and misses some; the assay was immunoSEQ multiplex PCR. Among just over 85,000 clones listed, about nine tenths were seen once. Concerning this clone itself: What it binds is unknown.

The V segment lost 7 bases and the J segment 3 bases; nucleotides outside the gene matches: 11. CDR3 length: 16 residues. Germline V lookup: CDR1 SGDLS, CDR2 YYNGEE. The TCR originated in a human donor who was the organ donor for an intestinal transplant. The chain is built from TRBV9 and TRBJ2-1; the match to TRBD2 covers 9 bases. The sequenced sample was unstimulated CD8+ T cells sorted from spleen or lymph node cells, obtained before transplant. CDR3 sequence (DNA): TGTGCCAGCGGGACTAGCCCGGAAGGAGACTACAATGAGCAGTTCTTC. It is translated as CASGTSPEGDYNEQFF.